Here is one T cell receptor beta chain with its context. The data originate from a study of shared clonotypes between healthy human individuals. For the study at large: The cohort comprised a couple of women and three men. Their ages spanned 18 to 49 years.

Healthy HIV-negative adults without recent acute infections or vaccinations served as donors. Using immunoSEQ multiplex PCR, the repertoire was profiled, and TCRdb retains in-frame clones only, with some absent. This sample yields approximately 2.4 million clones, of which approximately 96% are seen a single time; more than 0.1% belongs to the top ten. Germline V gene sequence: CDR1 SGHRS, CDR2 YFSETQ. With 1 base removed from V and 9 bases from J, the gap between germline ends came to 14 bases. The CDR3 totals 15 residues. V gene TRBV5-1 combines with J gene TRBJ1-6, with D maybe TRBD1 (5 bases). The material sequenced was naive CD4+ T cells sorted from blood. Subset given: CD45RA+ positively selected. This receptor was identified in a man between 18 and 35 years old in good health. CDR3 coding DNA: TGCGCCAGCAGCTTGTTGGGACCCGGCCCTTCACCCCTCCACTTT. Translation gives CASSLLGPGPSPLHF.